Below, 14 T cell receptor beta chains from the same sample are listed, as sequenced in a study of neurological immune-mediated disorders. From the 5' RACE reads, TCRdb called clonotypes with MiXCR, one entry per CDR3 protein. The table records roughly 80,000 distinct CDR3 sequences, approximately 10% of them present only once. Sequencing was done on a sample of PBMCs. These receptors were collected from a man aged 45-60 years in good health.

This clonotype was seen many times. This chain links TRBV4-1 with TRBJ2-1; 11 nucleotides align to TRBD2. CDR3 length equals 16 residues. V shed 1 base, J shed 9 bases, and the junction held 8 bases outside the gene matches. The germline gives CDR1 MGHRA, CDR2 YSYEKL. CDR3 sequence: CASSQGGSGRAAEQFF. CDR3 nucleotide sequence: TGCGCCAGCAGCCAAGGAGGTAGCGGGAGGGCAGCTGAGCAGTTCTTC.

This clonotype was counted at least ten times. The chain combines TRBV6-5 with TRBJ1-1, with a possible D match to TRBD1 (5 bases). Germline CDR1 and CDR2: MNHEY and SVGAGI. The CDR3 has 12 amino acids. Trimming cost V 5 bases and J 5 bases, with 9 bases left between them. The CDR3 reads CASSERGTEAFF. CDR3 nucleotides: TGTGCCAGCAGTGAGAGGGGAACTGAAGCTTTCTTT.

V is TRBV6-1 and J is TRBJ2-4, with 7 nucleotides matching TRBD1. This CDR3 is built from 15 residues. V lost 7 bases to trimming and J lost 4 bases; unmatched junction nucleotides: 10. CDR1 MNHNS and CDR2 SASEGT come from the germline V gene. The CDR3 reads CASKGETGQKNIQYF. The CDR3 DNA is TGTGCCAGCAAGGGGGAGACGGGACAGAAAAACATTCAGTACTTC.

The table lists this clonotype with many counts. The chain uses TRBV14 and TRBJ1-2, with 9 bases that match TRBD1. V shed 0 bases and J 6 bases; nucleotides not matched to a gene: 5. The CDR3 extends over 15 amino acids. Germline CDR1 and CDR2: SGHDN and FVKESK. The CDR3 spells CASSQDRTGADGYTF. CDR3 nucleotide sequence: TGTGCCAGCAGCCAAGATAGGACAGGGGCGGATGGCTACACCTTC.

In this sample, this clonotype turned up many times. CDR3 DNA: TGTGCCAGCAGCACCACAGGGGGCCGAGAGACCCAGTACTTC. It yields the protein CASSTTGGRETQYF. The chain uses TRBV7-2 and TRBJ2-5; 9 bases are shared with TRBD1. V lost 5 bases and J lost 4; bases outside the gene matches: 5. Germline V gene lookup returns CDR1 SGHTA and CDR2 FQGNSA. The CDR3 runs 14 residues.

This clonotype was recorded at least ten times. The V gene is TRBV2, the J gene TRBJ2-5; 9 positions match TRBD2. Germline V CDR1 and CDR2: SNHLY, FYNNEI. The CDR3 is 14 amino acids. The CDR3 sequence: CAPDGIAGAGTQYF. The DNA of the CDR3 is TGTGCACCGGACGGAATAGCGGGGGCAGGGACCCAGTACTTC.

In this sample, this clonotype turned up a few times. The chain couples TRBV7-9 to TRBJ1-5, with a weak D call TRBD1 (6 bases). The CDR3 covers 15 residues. CDR1 is SEHNR and CDR2 is FQNEAQ in the germline V gene (reference sequence). V was shortened by 4 bases and J by 1 base, with 11 bases between the two germline ends. The CDR3 loop is CASSSTGQSNQPQHF. The CDR3 nucleotides are TGTGCCAGCAGCTCAACCGGACAGAGCAATCAGCCCCAGCATTTT. Using reference TRBV7-9 and TRBJ1-5 for the parts outside the CDR3, the full variable domain is DTGVSQNPRHKITKRGQNVTFRCDPISEHNRLYWYRQTLGQGPEFLTYFQNEAQLEKSRLLSDRFSAERPKGSFSTLEIQRTEQGDSAMYLCASSSTGQSNQPQHFGDGTRLSIL.

The sample holds many counts of this clonotype. The V and J genes are TRBV12-3 or TRBV12-4 and TRBJ2-5; D perhaps matches TRBD2 (7 bases). V lost 6 bases to trimming and J lost 2 bases, with 10 bases between them. The length of the CDR3 is 13 residues. The CDR3 nucleotides are TGTGCCAGCAGGCGGGGGACACAAGAGACCCAGTACTTC. Translated, it gives CASRRGTQETQYF.

This clonotype has ten or more counts. The chain has TRBV28 and TRBJ1-6; 9 bases fit TRBD1. V shed 4 bases and J 7 bases; nucleotides not matched to a gene: 8. In germline, CDR1 is MDHEN, CDR2 SYDVKM. CDR3 size: 16 residues. The CDR3 DNA sequence: TGTGCCAGCAGTTCCCCGGGACAGGGTTCGAATTCACCCCTCCACTTT. Translating gives CASSSPGQGSNSPLHF.

This clonotype has ten or more counts. J is TRBJ2-7 and V is TRBV7-2; D possibly corresponds to TRBD1 (6 bases). CDR1 and CDR2 from the germline V gene are SGHTA and FQGNSA. The V gene lost 1 base and the J gene lost 2 bases, with 12 bases spanning the gap. The CDR3 length is 15 residues. The CDR3 spells CASSLDRTVAYEQYF. CDR3 bases: TGTGCCAGCAGCTTAGATAGGACAGTAGCCTACGAGCAGTACTTC.

In this sample, this clonotype turned up many times. The chain joins TRBV5-1 to TRBJ1-1; D call uncertain. Germline CDR1 SGHRS, CDR2 YFSETQ. The CDR3 runs to 14 residues. Trimming pared 0 bases from V and 4 bases from J, leaving 10 bases between. As DNA, the CDR3 is TGCGCCAGCAGCTTGGCCCGGGTAAGCACTGAAGCTTTCTTT. It is translated as CASSLARVSTEAFF.

The genes are TRBV5-8 and TRBJ1-3; D is possibly TRBD1 (6 bases). The CDR3 spans 17 residues. Germline V CDR1 and CDR2: SGHTS, YDEGEE. CDR3 in amino acids: CVNRRDGQPFSGNTIYF. The CDR3 DNA reads TGTGTCAACAGGCGGGACGGACAGCCCTTCTCTGGAAACACCATATATTTT.

In this sample, this clonotype turned up many times. The chain recombines TRBV6-5 with TRBJ2-2, with 10 bases identical to TRBD2. Germline V gene data show CDR1 as MNHEY and CDR2 as SVGAGI. Trimming at V came to 6 bases and at J to 6 bases, leaving 10 bases not matched to a gene. The CDR3 has 16 amino acids. DNA of the CDR3: TGTGCCAGCAGCCGGGCTAGCGGGAGTACGGCCGGGGAGCTGTTTTTT. Protein sequence: CASSRASGSTAGELFF.

The chain couples TRBV28 to TRBJ2-7, with 7 positions matching TRBD1. Germline trimming cut 2 bases from V and 4 bases from J; bases unmatched to any gene: 5. Germline CDR1 and CDR2: MDHEN and SYDVKM. The CDR3 consists of 14 residues. CDR3 sequence: CASSLPDRRYEQYF. DNA of the CDR3: TGTGCCAGCAGTTTACCGGACAGGCGTTACGAGCAGTACTTC. Combining the CDR3 with reference TRBV28 and TRBJ2-7 gives the whole variable domain DVKVTQSSRYLVKRTGEKVFLECVQDMDHENMFWYRQDPGLGLRLIYFSYDVKMKEKGDIPEGYSVSREKKERFSLILESASTNQTSMYLCASSLPDRRYEQYFGPGTRLTVT.